This T cell receptor beta chain was obtained from a study of blood T cell repertoires in COVID-19. Study-level information: The cDNA or gDNA used as material had been derived from T cells, B-cell-depleted T cells, or PBMCs.

Sequenced by immunoSEQ multiplex PCR; TCRdb stores in-frame clones only, minus some. The sample comprises about 220,000 clones, 82% of which are singletons, and 3% to 3.5% rests with the top ten. CDR1 and CDR2 from the germline V gene are SGHRS and YFSETQ. This CDR3 is built from 15 residues. Deletions cut 1 base from V and 1 base from J, with 8 bases between. This TCR came from a woman aged 60-75 years who had recovered from COVID-19. The V and J genes are TRBV5-1 and TRBJ1-4, with a tentative D call TRBD1 (6 bases). Specimen: PBMCs or T cells enriched from blood (not recorded which). The CDR3 DNA reads TGCGCCAGCAGCTTGTGGGGGCTAACTAATGAAAAACTGTTTTTT. Translating gives CASSLWGLTNEKLFF.